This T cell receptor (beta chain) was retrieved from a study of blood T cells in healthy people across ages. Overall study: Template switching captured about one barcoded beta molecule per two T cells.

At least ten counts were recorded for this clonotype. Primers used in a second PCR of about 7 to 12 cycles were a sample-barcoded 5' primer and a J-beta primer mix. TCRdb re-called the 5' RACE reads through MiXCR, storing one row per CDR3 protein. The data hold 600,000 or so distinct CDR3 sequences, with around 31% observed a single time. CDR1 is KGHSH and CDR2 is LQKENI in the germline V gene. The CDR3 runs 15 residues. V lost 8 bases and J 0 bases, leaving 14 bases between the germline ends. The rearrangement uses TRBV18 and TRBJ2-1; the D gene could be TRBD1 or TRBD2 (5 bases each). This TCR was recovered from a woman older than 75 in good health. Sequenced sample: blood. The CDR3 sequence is CASAEGRSSYNEQFF. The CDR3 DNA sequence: TGTGCCAGCGCCGAGGGACGGAGCTCCTACAATGAGCAGTTCTTC.